The 9 T cell receptor beta chains below all came from one sample that was sequenced in a study of cytomegalovirus exposure and HLA in healthy donors. PCR used 60 Vbeta primers and 13 Jbeta primers. The repertoire was sequenced with immunoSEQ multiplex PCR; TCRdb's copy has only in-frame clones and lacks some. The sample carries some 120,000 clones, 65% to 80% recorded once. Sequencing was done on a sample of PBMCs. These receptors originate from a woman in her forties in good health and CMV-seropositive.

The CDR3 sequence: CASSGRPGQRNSPLHF. The CDR3 bases are TGTGCCAGCAGTGGGCGACCGGGACAGAGAAATTCACCCCTCCACTTT. The genes are TRBV2 and TRBJ1-6; 7 positions agree with TRBD1. This CDR3 is built from 16 residues. Per the germline V gene, CDR1 is SNHLY and CDR2 is FYNNEI. After removal of 4 bases from V and 7 bases from J, the junction contained 10 bases not matched to a gene.

The V gene is TRBV30, the J gene TRBJ1-3; 9 nucleotides line up with TRBD1. The CDR3 covers 16 residues. CDR1 and CDR2 from the germline V gene are GTSNPN and SVGIG (reference sequence). Unmatched junction bases numbered 8, after V lost 5 bases and J lost 0 bases. The CDR3 is CAWGGWDRASGNTIYF. CDR3 nucleotide sequence: TGTGCCTGGGGGGGCTGGGACAGGGCCTCTGGAAACACCATATATTTT.

The rearrangement links TRBV4-2 to TRBJ2-3; 8 nucleotides agree with TRBD1. Germline CDR1 reads LGHNA; CDR2 reads YNFKEQ. The CDR3 is 15 residues long. Unmatched junction bases numbered 4, after V lost 2 bases and J lost 3 bases. The CDR3 region is CASSQQQGATDTQYF. CDR3 nucleotide sequence: TGTGCCAGCAGCCAACAGCAGGGGGCTACAGATACGCAGTATTTT.

This sequence joins TRBV2 and TRBJ2-7, with 8 bases aligning to TRBD1. The CDR3 extends over 15 amino acids. After removal of 4 bases from V and 3 bases from J, the junction contained 8 bases not matched to a gene. Germline V gene data show CDR1 as SNHLY and CDR2 as FYNNEI. The CDR3 protein is CASSVRAGGSYEQYF. The CDR3 DNA is TGTGCCAGCAGTGTCAGGGCAGGGGGCAGCTACGAGCAGTACTTC.

The rearrangement links TRBV2 to TRBJ1-1; D is uncertain. The CDR3 has 13 amino acids. Between the trimmed V and J ends, which lost 4 bases and 1 base, there was a span of 7 bases. In germline, CDR1 is SNHLY, CDR2 FYNNEI. CDR3 sequence reads: CASSVMRNTEAFF. CDR3 bases: TGTGCCAGCAGTGTTATGCGGAACACTGAAGCTTTCTTT.

Only a few counts were recorded for this clone. This chain uses TRBV5-1 with TRBJ2-7; a possible D gene is TRBD2 (6 bases). Germline CDR1 reads SGHRS; CDR2 reads YFSETQ. The V end lost 0 bases, the J end lost 7 bases, and 17 bases lay between the germline ends. The CDR3 length is 15 residues. CDR3 DNA: TGCGCCAGCAGCTTGGCCGCGGGGAGCAGTGAGGAGCAGTACTTC. This gives the protein CASSLAAGSSEEQYF.

The chain uses TRBV29-1 and TRBJ1-5, with D maybe TRBD1 (6 bases). Trimming took off 5 bases at V and 4 bases at J, with 9 bases between the two ends. Germline CDR1 reads SQVTM; CDR2 reads ANQGSEA. The CDR3 is 12 residues long. CDR3 amino acids: CSVSDSNQPQHF. CDR3 in DNA: TGCAGCGTTTCGGACAGTAATCAGCCCCAGCATTTT.

V is TRBV2 and J is TRBJ2-3; 12 nucleotides align to TRBD2. This CDR3 contains 17 residues. The V gene end was trimmed by 3 bases and the J gene end by 3 bases; junction bases not matched to a gene: 7. Germline CDR1 SNHLY, CDR2 FYNNEI. The CDR3 loop is CASSETRTSGITDTQYF. The CDR3, as DNA: TGTGCCAGCAGTGAGACGAGGACTAGCGGGATTACAGATACGCAGTATTTT.

The gene calls are TRBV7-9 and TRBJ2-1; TRBD2 might be the D (5 bases). The V gene lost 0 bases and the J gene lost 6 bases, with 6 bases spanning the gap. The CDR3 has 13 residues. Germline CDR1 SEHNR, CDR2 FQNEAQ (reference sequence). CDR3 residues: CASSLARANEQFF. In nucleotides, the CDR3 is TGTGCCAGCAGCTTAGCGCGGGCCAATGAGCAGTTCTTC.